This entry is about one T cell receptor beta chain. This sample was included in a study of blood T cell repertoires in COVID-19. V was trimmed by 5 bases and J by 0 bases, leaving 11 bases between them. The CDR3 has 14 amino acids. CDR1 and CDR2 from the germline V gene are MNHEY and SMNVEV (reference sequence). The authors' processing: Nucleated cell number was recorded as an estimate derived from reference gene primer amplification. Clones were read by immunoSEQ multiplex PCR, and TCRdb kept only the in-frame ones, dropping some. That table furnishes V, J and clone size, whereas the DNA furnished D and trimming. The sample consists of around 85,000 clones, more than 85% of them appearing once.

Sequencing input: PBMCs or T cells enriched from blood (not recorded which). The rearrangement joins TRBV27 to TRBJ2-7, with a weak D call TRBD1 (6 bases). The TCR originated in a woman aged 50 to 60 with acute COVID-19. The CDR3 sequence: CASSLKDSSYEQYF. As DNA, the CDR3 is TGTGCCAGCAGTCTTAAGGACAGCTCCTACGAGCAGTACTTC.